One and the same sample provided the 10 T cell receptor beta chains below, sequenced in a study of T cells in Graves' hyperthyroidism and ophthalmopathy. Template material for amplifying TCR beta CDR3 regions consisted of RNA transcripts. TCR CDR3 regions were first amplified by RT-PCR with HTBI primers. TCRdb analysed the multiplex PCR reads with MiXCR anew, one entry per CDR3 protein. The data contain fewer than 550,000 distinct CDR3 sequences, 15% to 19% of them singletons. Sequencing input: blood. All receptors derive from a woman aged 18-29 years with Graves' hyperthyroidism.

This clonotype was seen at least ten times. The V call is TRBV20-1, the J call TRBJ2-5; no reliable D call. Germline loops: CDR1 DFQATT, CDR2 SNEGSKA (reference sequence). This CDR3 spans 16 amino acids. Trimming removed 0 bases from V and 2 bases from J, with 16 bases in between. Here the CDR3 reads CSARDGRSWAQETQYF. CDR3 DNA sequence: TGCAGTGCTAGAGATGGAAGGAGTTGGGCTCAAGAGACCCAGTACTTC.

This clonotype was counted at least ten times. V usage is TRBV12-3 or TRBV12-4 and J usage is TRBJ1-1; 9 nucleotides agree with TRBD1. V was clipped by 6 bases and J by 1 base; unmatched bases: 9. The CDR3 has 16 residues. The CDR3 loop is CASRPQTGGKNTEAFF. CDR3 DNA: TGTGCCAGCAGACCTCAGACAGGGGGAAAGAACACTGAAGCTTTCTTT.

This clonotype was detected ten times or more. The rearrangement links TRBV7-3 to TRBJ1-1, with a possible D match to TRBD1 (6 bases). Trimming took 4 bases from V and 4 from J, leaving 13 bases between them. The CDR3 consists of 14 residues. The V gene's germline CDR1 is SGHTA and CDR2 FQGTGA. Here the CDR3 reads CASSSGQPSTEAFF. CDR3 sequence (DNA): TGTGCCAGCAGCTCCGGACAGCCGAGCACTGAAGCTTTCTTT. The variable domain in full, with the rest retrieved from reference TRBV7-3 and TRBJ1-1, is GAGVSQTPSNKVTEKGKYVELRCDPISGHTALYWYRQSLGQGPEFLIYFQGTGAADDSGLPNDRFFAVRPEGSVSTLKIQRTERGDSAVYLCASSSGQPSTEAFFGQGTRLTVV.

This clonotype has a count of ten or more. V gene TRBV24-1 combines with J gene TRBJ2-3; D is perhaps TRBD1 (6 bases). The germline gives CDR1 KGHDR, CDR2 SFDVKD. Trimming took off 0 bases at V and 2 bases at J, with 11 bases between the two ends. CDR3 length: 16 amino acids. This chain's CDR3 is CATSDLDRSLTDTQYF. The CDR3 DNA reads as TGTGCCACCAGTGATTTGGACAGGTCCCTCACAGATACGCAGTATTTT.

The chain recombines TRBV9 with TRBJ2-5, with 8 bases fitting TRBD1. J lost 1 base, V lost 3 bases, and 5 bases had no gene match. From germline, CDR1 is SGDLS and CDR2 YYNGEE. This CDR3 contains 15 residues. CDR3 region: CASSATGVPQETQYF. The CDR3 DNA is TGTGCCAGCAGCGCGACAGGGGTACCCCAAGAGACCCAGTACTTC.

In this sample, this clonotype turned up a few times. V is TRBV6-1 and J is TRBJ1-4; the D gene is possibly TRBD1 (5 bases). This CDR3 comprises 14 residues. Trimming removed 5 bases at V and 4 bases at J, with 11 bases between. Germline V gene data show CDR1 as MNHNS and CDR2 as SASEGT. The CDR3 here is CASSKGTFNEKLFF. The CDR3 DNA reads as TGTGCCAGCAGTAAAGGGACGTTTAATGAAAAACTGTTTTTT.

In this sample, this clonotype turned up many times. This chain joins TRBV6-1 and TRBJ1-2; possible D gene TRBD1, 6 bases. The CDR3 spans 15 residues. Trimming left V 5 bases short and J 2 bases short, with 15 bases between. From germline, CDR1 is MNHNS and CDR2 SASEGT. The CDR3 region is CASSSQLGANYGYTF. For the CDR3, the DNA is TGTGCCAGCAGTTCCCAACTGGGGGCGAACTATGGCTACACCTTC.

This clonotype was observed at least ten times. The CDR3 loop reads CSAGGSNYGYTF. CDR3 coding DNA: TGCAGTGCCGGGGGGTCGAACTATGGCTACACCTTC. The V call is TRBV20-1, the J call TRBJ1-2; D is perhaps TRBD1 (5 bases). The CDR3 loop spans 12 amino acids. Trimming removed 6 bases at V and 2 bases at J, with 10 bases between. In germline, CDR1 is DFQATT, CDR2 SNEGSKA (reference sequence).

As for this clonotype: This may arise from a read error, as a much more abundant clone is one base away. V and J are TRBV12-3 or TRBV12-4 and TRBJ2-1; D is ambiguous. The J call may be mistaken, given a closer DNA end match to TRBJ2-7. The CDR3 is 14 residues long. In DNA, the CDR3 is TGTGCCAGCAGTTTCCCCCAGCCGTACAATGAGCAGTACTTC. This gives the protein CASSFPQPYNEQYF.

This clonotype occurred many times. V is TRBV11-2 and J is TRBJ1-6; TRBD1 is a possible D gene (5 bases). Germline CDR1 is SGHAT and CDR2 is FQNNGV. The CDR3 has 15 amino acids. V shed 5 bases and J shed 5 bases, with 13 bases lying between them. The CDR3 DNA sequence: TGTGCCAGCAGCCGCCCGGCGGGGGATAATTCACCCCTCCACTTT. It translates to CASSRPAGDNSPLHF.